Sequencing of this T cell receptor beta chain was carried out in a study of cytomegalovirus exposure and HLA in healthy donors. Data came from immunoSEQ multiplex PCR; TCRdb stores just in-frame clones and leaves some out. Altogether 200,000 to 250,000 clones are present, around nine tenths being singletons, with the ten largest covering roughly 2%. V was shortened by 5 bases and J by 3 bases, with 11 bases between the two germline ends. The germline V gene has CDR1 SGHAT and CDR2 FQNNGV. The CDR3 totals 14 residues. Study-wide results and caveats: The classifier was said to identify cytomegalovirus status with high specificity and sensitivity. In vitro, a few CMV-associated chains proved specific for CMV antigens. Most sequenced TCRs were rare (though some public TCRs occurred in many donors). The study put under 200 TCR beta chains on its list as cytomegalovirus-associated.

Worth noting for this clone: Its antigen remains unknown.

The chain joins TRBV11-2 to TRBJ2-1; D remains ambiguous. This receptor was taken from a woman in her late teens or twenties in good health and CMV-seropositive. Sequencing was done on a sample of PBMCs. As DNA, the CDR3 is TGTGCCAGCAGCCCATTGCACGGCTACAATGAGCAGTTCTTC. Its translation is CASSPLHGYNEQFF.